A single sample is the source of the 23 T cell receptor beta chains below, sequenced in a study of cytomegalovirus exposure and HLA in healthy donors. PCR amplification relied on 60 Vbeta primers (plus 13 Jbeta primers). Data came from immunoSEQ multiplex PCR; TCRdb stores just in-frame clones and leaves some out. The table lists about 140,000 clones, about three quarters of them singletons. The sample was PBMCs. These receptors originate from a female donor in good health and CMV-seronegative.

As concerns this clone: A much larger clonotype is one base distant, so this may be a read error. The chain links TRBV4-2 to TRBJ2-3, with TRBD2 matching 14 bases. CDR1 and CDR2 (germline): LGHNA, YNFKEQ. There are 17 residues in the CDR3. J gave up 6 bases and V 0 bases, and 5 bases lay outside the gene matches. The chain's CDR3 is CASSQEGLAGGRDTQYF. For the CDR3, the DNA is TGTGCCAGCAGCCAAGAAGGACTAGCGGGAGGTAGGGATACGCAGTATTTT.

The sample holds a few counts of this clone. V usage is TRBV9 and J usage is TRBJ1-1, with D possibly being TRBD1 (6 bases). Trimming pared 4 bases from V and 0 bases from J, leaving 10 bases between. Germline V gene lookup returns CDR1 SGDLS and CDR2 YYNGEE. There are 14 residues in the CDR3. In nucleotides, the CDR3 is TGTGCCAGCAGCCTGACAGGAGTGAACACTGAAGCTTTCTTT. Translated, it gives CASSLTGVNTEAFF. The full variable domain, rest sourced from reference TRBV9 and TRBJ1-1, is DSGVTQTPKHLITATGQRVTLRCSPRSGDLSVYWYQQSLDQGLQFLIQYYNGEERAKGNILERFSAQQFPDLHSELNLSSLELGDSALYFCASSLTGVNTEAFFGQGTRLTVV.

This rearrangement joins TRBV6-5 to TRBJ2-1; 8 bases align to TRBD1. The CDR3 loop spans 15 amino acids. Germline CDR1 and CDR2: MNHEY and SVGAGI. V dropped 3 bases and J dropped 6; count of bases not matched to a gene: 7. This CDR3 reads CASSYERTGRNEQFF. The CDR3 DNA is TGTGCCAGCAGTTATGAAAGGACAGGGCGCAATGAGCAGTTCTTC.

The chain employs TRBV5-1 and TRBJ1-6, with unresolved D. From germline, CDR1 is SGHRS and CDR2 YFSETQ. The length of the CDR3 is 13 residues. Trimming removed 0 bases at V and 9 bases at J, with 7 bases between. This chain's CDR3 is CASSLETVSPLHF. Here the CDR3 DNA reads TGCGCCAGCAGCTTGGAAACAGTTTCACCCCTCCACTTT.

The rearrangement uses TRBV7-2 and TRBJ2-7; D is possibly TRBD1 (6 bases). V dropped 4 bases and J dropped 4 bases, with 14 bases sitting between them. The CDR3 runs 14 residues. The germline gives CDR1 SGHTA, CDR2 FQGNSA. The CDR3 DNA reads as TGTGCCAGCAGCTCCGGGACACCCTCTTACGAGCAGTACTTC. Translating gives CASSSGTPSYEQYF.

CDR3 sequence reads: CASLVWTGSRSSYNSPLHF. The DNA for the CDR3 is TGTGCCAGCCTCGTCTGGACAGGAAGCAGGAGCTCCTATAATTCACCCCTCCACTTT. The genes are TRBV5-6 and TRBJ1-6; 7 bases map to TRBD1. Losses at the gene ends were 7 bases for V and 0 bases for J; bases not matched to a gene: 16. CDR1 SGHDT and CDR2 YYEEEE come from the germline V gene. The CDR3 contains 19 residues.

The chain is built from TRBV5-1 and TRBJ1-1; the D gene is possibly TRBD1 (5 bases). Germline CDR1 reads SGHRS; CDR2 reads YFSETQ. This CDR3 has 15 residues. V was pared by 2 bases and J by 5 bases, with 16 bases between. CDR3 region: CASSLTRAPTTEAFF. Written as DNA, the CDR3 is TGCGCCAGCAGCTTAACCAGGGCCCCCACGACTGAAGCTTTCTTT. The full variable domain, rest sourced from reference TRBV5-1 and TRBJ1-1, is KAGVTQTPRYLIKTRGQQVTLSCSPISGHRSVSWYQQTPGQGLQFLFEYFSETQRNKGNFPGRFSGRQFSNSRSEMNVSTLELGDSALYLCASSLTRAPTTEAFFGQGTRLTVV.

The chain has TRBV7-9 and TRBJ1-1; D not certain. The CDR3 runs 12 residues. CDR1 and CDR2 (germline): SEHNR, FQNEAQ (reference sequence). V gave up 0 bases and J gave up 8 bases, with 7 bases separating them. CDR3 protein: CASSLANSEAFF. CDR3 bases: TGTGCCAGCAGCTTAGCGAACAGCGAAGCTTTCTTT.

This chain links TRBV5-1 with TRBJ2-7, with D perhaps TRBD1 (6 bases). Deletions cut 1 base from V and 5 bases from J, with 19 bases between. CDR3 length: 16 amino acids. Germline V gene lookup returns CDR1 SGHRS and CDR2 YFSETQ. CDR3 nucleotide sequence: TGCGCCAGCAGCTTGAGCCCCCAGGGGAAAGGGCACGAGCAGTACTTC. Amino acids: CASSLSPQGKGHEQYF.

The chain couples TRBV4-1 to TRBJ1-2; 9 bases are shared with TRBD1. The V and J ends lost 2 bases and 7 bases, in that order; junction bases with no gene match: 11. Germline CDR1 and CDR2: MGHRA and YSYEKL. This CDR3 comprises 16 residues. CDR3: CASSQPGTGKKRGYTF. The CDR3 DNA reads TGCGCCAGCAGCCAACCTGGGACAGGGAAGAAGCGTGGCTACACCTTC.

This chain joins TRBV28 and TRBJ2-7, with 12 positions matching TRBD2. Germline values: CDR1 MDHEN, CDR2 SYDVKM. Unmatched junction bases numbered 7, after V lost 5 bases and J lost 2 bases. The CDR3 spans 16 residues. This CDR3 is CASSGLAGNKPYEQYF. The CDR3 nucleotides read TGTGCCAGCAGTGGACTAGCGGGAAACAAACCCTACGAGCAGTACTTC.

The rearrangement links TRBV15 to TRBJ2-7; 7 positions match TRBD1. Unmatched junction bases numbered 8, after V lost 1 base and J lost 2 bases. Looked up from germline, CDR1 is LNHNV and CDR2 is YYDKDF (reference sequence). The CDR3 runs to 16 residues. In nucleotides, the CDR3 is TGTGCCACCAGCAGAGCCACCGGGACAGCTACCTACGAGCAGTACTTC. Translating gives CATSRATGTATYEQYF.

This clone has only a few counts. The chain has TRBV10-3 and TRBJ1-2; the match to TRBD1 covers 11 bases. The CDR3 contains 16 residues. J was trimmed by 6 bases and V by 11 bases; bases with no gene match: 17. Germline loops: CDR1 ENHRY, CDR2 SYGVKD. CDR3 region: CAVQGQGASSQDGYTF. As DNA, the CDR3 is TGTGCCGTTCAAGGACAGGGGGCGTCTTCACAGGATGGCTACACCTTC.

The gene calls are TRBV9 and TRBJ1-3; no reliable D call. Trimming pared 0 bases from V and 0 bases from J, leaving 7 bases between. This CDR3 comprises 15 residues. Germline lookup yields CDR1 SGDLS and CDR2 YYNGEE. CDR3 residues: CASSVDGASGNTIYF. The CDR3 bases are TGTGCCAGCAGCGTAGATGGAGCCTCTGGAAACACCATATATTTT.

The chain links TRBV6-5 to TRBJ1-2; 11 nucleotides line up with TRBD1. Looked up from germline, CDR1 is MNHEY and CDR2 is SVGAGI. The CDR3 sequence is 15 residues long. V was pared by 5 bases and J by 6 bases, with 8 bases of the junction left unmatched. CDR3 sequence reads: CASSRTGTGGHGYTF. CDR3 nucleotide sequence: TGTGCCAGCAGTCGAACCGGGACAGGGGGTCATGGCTACACCTTC.

V gene TRBV4-2 combines with J gene TRBJ1-5; no firm D call. The germline gives CDR1 LGHNA, CDR2 YNFKEQ. There are 13 residues in the CDR3. The V end was cut by 0 bases, the J end by 7 bases, with 7 bases between. The CDR3 nucleotides are TGTGCCAGCAGCCAAGATTCGGAGCAGCCCCAGCATTTT. Translating it yields CASSQDSEQPQHF.

The V gene is TRBV30, the J gene TRBJ1-2; D possibly corresponds to TRBD1 (6 bases). Germline-derived CDR1 and CDR2 are GTSNPN and SVGIG (reference sequence). The CDR3 extends over 16 amino acids. V lost 0 bases, J lost 0 bases, and 14 bases lay in between. The CDR3 DNA reads as TGTGCCTGGAGTGTAAGGTTACAGGGCTCTAACTATGGCTACACCTTC. Its translation is CAWSVRLQGSNYGYTF.

This clone was seen a few times. This chain uses TRBV7-2 with TRBJ1-1; TRBD1 is a possible D gene (5 bases). The germline V gene has CDR1 SGHTA and CDR2 FQGNSA. V lost 3 bases and J 5 bases, leaving 19 bases between the germline ends. There are 16 residues in the CDR3. The CDR3: CASSFGPIIPGTEAFF. Written as DNA, the CDR3 is TGTGCCAGCAGCTTTGGCCCGATTATACCAGGGACTGAAGCTTTCTTT. Based on the CDR3 plus reference TRBV7-2 and TRBJ1-1, the full variable domain is GAGVSQSPSNKVTEKGKDVELRCDPISGHTALYWYRQSLGQGLEFLIYFQGNSAPDKSGLPSDRFSAERTGGSVSTLTIQRTQQEDSAVYLCASSFGPIIPGTEAFFGQGTRLTVV.

This clone was seen a few times. The V call is TRBV7-9, the J call TRBJ1-1, with TRBD1 matching over 7 bases. The CDR3 extends over 16 amino acids. The V gene end was trimmed by 5 bases and the J gene end by 11 bases; junction bases not matched to a gene: 20. The V gene's germline CDR1 is SEHNR and CDR2 FQNEAQ (reference sequence). The CDR3 spells CASSPVGEGARRSAFF. The CDR3 nucleotides are TGTGCCAGCAGCCCAGTGGGTGAGGGGGCGCGTAGGTCGGCTTTCTTT.

For this clone: The junction differs from germline at one of its ends, possibly a read error. The rearrangement joins TRBV7-9 to TRBJ1-1; D unresolved. The CDR3 totals 12 residues. The germline gives CDR1 SEHNR, CDR2 FQNEAQ (reference sequence). CDR3 nucleotides: TGTTCCAGCAGCACTTATGACACTGAAGCTTTCTTT. Encoded protein: CSSSTYDTEAFF. Full variable domain (missing parts from reference TRBV7-9 and TRBJ1-1): DTGVSQNPRHKITKRGQNVTFRCDPISEHNRLYWYRQTLGQGPEFLTYFQNEAQLEKSRLLSDRFSAERPKGSFSTLEIQRTEQGDSAMYLCSSSTYDTEAFFGQGTRLTVV.

CDR3 loop: CASTRDRVGNQPQHF. In DNA form, the CDR3 reads TGTGCCAGCACCCGGGACAGGGTTGGCAATCAGCCCCAGCATTTT. This chain connects TRBV7-8 to TRBJ1-5; 9 bases agree with TRBD1. The V gene's germline CDR1 is SGHVS and CDR2 FQNEAQ. This CDR3 is built from 15 residues. V lost 7 bases and J lost 2; bases outside the gene matches: 6.

The genes are TRBV11-3 and TRBJ2-6, with no clear D. The V end lost 5 bases, the J end lost 0 bases, and 5 bases lay between the germline ends. CDR1 and CDR2 (germline): SGHNT, YENEEA. The CDR3 runs 14 residues. The chain's CDR3 is CASSHSSGANVLTF. Here the CDR3 DNA reads TGTGCCAGCAGCCACTCCTCTGGGGCCAACGTCCTGACTTTC.

The genes are TRBV7-9 and TRBJ2-7; 8 bases fit TRBD2. The CDR3 runs 16 residues. Germline trimming cut 5 bases from V and 4 bases from J; bases unmatched to any gene: 13. Germline V gives CDR1 SEHNR, CDR2 FQNEAQ (reference sequence). CDR3 sequence reads: CASSPTLRASGYEQYF. The CDR3 nucleotides read TGTGCCAGCAGCCCAACCTTAAGGGCTAGCGGGTACGAGCAGTACTTC.